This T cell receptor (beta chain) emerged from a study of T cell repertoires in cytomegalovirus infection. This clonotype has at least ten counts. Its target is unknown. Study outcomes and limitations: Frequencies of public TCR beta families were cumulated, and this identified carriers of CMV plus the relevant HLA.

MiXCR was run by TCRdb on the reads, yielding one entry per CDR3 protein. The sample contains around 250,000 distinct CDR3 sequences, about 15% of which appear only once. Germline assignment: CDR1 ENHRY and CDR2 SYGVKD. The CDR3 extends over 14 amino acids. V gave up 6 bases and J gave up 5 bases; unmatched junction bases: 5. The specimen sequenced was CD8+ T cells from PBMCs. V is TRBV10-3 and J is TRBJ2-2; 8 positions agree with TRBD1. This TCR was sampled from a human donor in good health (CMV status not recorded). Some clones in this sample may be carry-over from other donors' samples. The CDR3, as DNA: TGTGCCATCAGGGAGACAGGGGAAACCGGGGAGCTGTTTTTT. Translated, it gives CAIRETGETGELFF.